The 18 T cell receptor beta chains given below trace back to one sample, sequenced in a study of T cell clonality in common variable immunodeficiency. Measured with immunoSEQ multiplex PCR; TCRdb has only the in-frame clones, and not every one. This repertoire holds about 52,000 clones, and none appear only once. The material sequenced was peripheral blood mononuclear cells. Receptors were obtained from a person aged 18 to 75 in good health.

At least ten counts were recorded for this clone. The CDR3 end falls 3 residues outside the read, so it is completed with the germline J gene. V and J are TRBV7-7 and TRBJ2-3, with TRBD2 matching over 13 bases. With 3 bases clipped from V and 0 bases from J, the junction kept 3 bases outside the gene matches. Looked up from germline, CDR1 is SSHAT and CDR2 is FNYEAQ (reference sequence). The CDR3 runs 17 residues. CDR3 bases read: TGTGCCAGCAGCTTGGGGACTAGCGGGGTGAGCACAGATACG. It encodes CASSLGTSGVSTDT. The CDR3, in full, reads CASSLGTSGVSTDTQYF.

This clone showed up many times. The CDR3 end lies 3 residues beyond the end of the read and is filled in from the germline J gene. This chain links TRBV28 with TRBJ2-3; perhaps TRBD1 as D (6 bases). The CDR3 totals 16 residues. Trimming took 3 bases from V and 0 from J, leaving 13 bases between them. Germline CDR1 and CDR2: MDHEN and SYDVKM. The chain's CDR3 is CASSFETGSSTDTQYF. The DNA read from the CDR3 is TGTGCCAGCAGTTTCGAAACAGGGAGCAGCACAGATACG.

There are many counts of this clone. The DNA ends 3 residues before the CDR3 does, and the rest of the CDR3 is filled in from the germline J gene. The chain couples TRBV7-8 to TRBJ1-2; 8 nucleotides match TRBD1. The CDR3 covers 15 residues. Unmatched junction bases numbered 8, after V lost 6 bases and J lost 2 bases. CDR1 is SGHVS and CDR2 is FQNEAQ in the germline V gene. The CDR3 bases that were read are TGTGCCAGCAGTCATACAGGGGGTCAAAACTATGGC. It yields the protein CASSHTGGQNYG. The whole CDR3 protein reads CASSHTGGQNYGYTF. Drawing the rest from reference TRBV7-8 and TRBJ1-2, the complete variable domain is GAGVSQSPRYKVAKRGQDVALRCDPISGHVSLFWYQQALGQGPEFLTYFQNEAQLDKSGLPSDRFFAERPEGSVSTLKIQRTQQEDSAVYLCASSHTGGQNYGYTFGSGTRLTVV.

This clone was recorded many times. This CDR3 reads CSVEGTGSTDTQYF. CDR3 bases read: TGCAGCGTTGAAGGGACAGGAAGCACAGATACG. V and J are TRBV29-1 and TRBJ2-3; 7 bases fit TRBD1. The read stops 3 residues short of the end of the CDR3; the missing end is completed from the germline J gene. CDR1 is SQVTM and CDR2 is ANQGSEA in the germline V gene. V was clipped by 1 base and J by 0 bases; unmatched bases: 1. This CDR3 has 14 residues.

This clone was counted a few times. The read is 3 residues too short to cover the CDR3 end, so that end is filled in from the germline J gene. J is TRBJ2-5 and V is TRBV2; weak D call: TRBD2 (5 bases). Germline V CDR1 and CDR2: SNHLY, FYNNEI. Trimming removed 7 bases at V and 2 bases at J, with 11 bases between. The CDR3 consists of 13 residues. The sequenced CDR3 bases are TGTGCCAGCAAACTAGACCTACAAGAGACC. This translates into CASKLDLQET. In full, the CDR3 reads CASKLDLQETQYF.

The CDR3 bases that were read are TGTGCCAGCAGCATCCGACAGGGGGTTGGGACTGAA. As protein: CASSIRQGVGTE. The complete CDR3 protein is CASSIRQGVGTEAFF. J is TRBJ1-1 and V is TRBV5-6, with TRBD1 matching 9 bases. The read falls 3 residues short of the CDR3 end, and the missing part is taken from the germline J gene. The germline V gene has CDR1 SGHDT and CDR2 YYEEEE. The CDR3 is made up of 15 amino acids. The trim removed 4 bases at V and 5 bases at J, leaving 9 bases unmatched. The full variable domain, rest sourced from reference TRBV5-6 and TRBJ1-1, is DAGVTQSPTHLIKTRGQQVTLRCSPKSGHDTVSWYQQALGQGPQFIFQYYEEEERQRGNFPDRFSGHQFPNYSSELNVNALLLGDSALYLCASSIRQGVGTEAFFGQGTRLTVV.

This clone was counted ten times or more. The sequence runs out 3 residues before the end of the CDR3; the remainder is reconstructed from the germline J gene. The V and J genes are TRBV6-2 or TRBV6-3 and TRBJ1-6, with 7 bases lining up with TRBD1. This CDR3 is 15 amino acids long. In germline, CDR1 is MNHEY, CDR2 SVGEGT. The trim removed 7 bases at V and 9 bases at J, leaving 12 bases unmatched. The CDR3 sequence is CASIRTGRESSPLHF. Incomplete CDR3 DNA: TGTGCCAGCATAAGGACAGGCCGTGAAAGTTCACCC.

This clone was seen many times. The sequenced fragment ends 3 residues before the CDR3 boundary, so the rest is inferred from the germline J gene. The chain links TRBV6-2 or TRBV6-3 to TRBJ1-1, with D maybe TRBD1 (6 bases). V lost 6 bases, J lost 5 bases, and 22 bases lay in between. The CDR3 loop spans 16 amino acids. CDR1 is MNHEY, CDR2 SVGEGT, per germline. The sequenced CDR3 bases are TGTGCCAGCAGCTACGCCGGGGGGGCAATACGGACTGAA. It yields the protein CASSYAGGAIRTE. The complete CDR3 protein is CASSYAGGAIRTEAFF.

This clone appeared many times. The missing CDR3 end, 3 residues past where the read stops, is filled in from the germline J gene. The V call is TRBV20-1, the J call TRBJ1-5, with D possibly matching TRBD1 (5 bases). Germline V gene sequence: CDR1 DFQATT, CDR2 SNEGSKA (reference sequence). V lost 4 bases to trimming and J lost 5 bases, with 15 bases between them. CDR3 size: 14 residues. The sequenced part of the CDR3 DNA is TGCAGTGCTACCCCGACAGAAATCTATCAGCCC. It yields the protein CSATPTEIYQP. The whole CDR3 reads CSATPTEIYQPQHF.

The sample holds many counts of this clone. Coverage ceases 3 residues before the CDR3 finishes, and the germline J gene fills in the end. The chain couples TRBV7-2 to TRBJ1-4; D might be TRBD1 (5 bases). Germline assignment: CDR1 SGHTA and CDR2 FQGNSA. The V and J ends lost 2 bases and 1 base respectively, with 8 bases between them. The CDR3 is 15 residues long. CDR3 loop: CASSLSGGTNEKLFF. CDR3 DNA, as far as it was read: TGTGCCAGCAGCTTATCGGGGGGAACTAATGAAAAA.

This clone was recorded at least ten times. The observed sequence ends 3 residues before the CDR3 terminus, with the missing tail filled in from the germline J gene. The chain links TRBV4-1 to TRBJ1-2, with a tentative D call TRBD1 (6 bases). The CDR3 runs to 15 residues. Germline loops: CDR1 MGHRA, CDR2 YSYEKL. The V end was cut by 0 bases, the J end by 4 bases, with 12 bases between. The DNA read from the CDR3 is TGCGCCAGCAGCCAAGATCGCACAGGGCCCTATGGC. This sequence encodes CASSQDRTGPYG. The whole CDR3 protein reads CASSQDRTGPYGYTF.

This clone was recorded at least ten times. The CDR3 end falls 3 residues outside the read, so it is completed with the germline J gene. The V gene is TRBV20-1, the J gene TRBJ1-2; no clear D. The germline V gene encodes CDR1 DFQATT and CDR2 SNEGSKA (reference sequence). CDR3 length: 15 amino acids. The CDR3 spells CSARGVGLEFGGYTF. The covered CDR3 bases are TGCAGTGCTAGAGGGGTAGGGTTGGAGTTTGGGGGC.

Regarding this clone: The read ends 3 residues early relative to the CDR3; the germline J gene fills the gap. This sequence joins TRBV30 and TRBJ2-7; 7 nucleotides align to TRBD2. CDR1 and CDR2 (germline): GTSNPN, SVGIG (reference sequence). Losses at the gene ends were 2 bases for V and 0 bases for J; bases not matched to a gene: 7. The CDR3 extends over 15 amino acids. CDR3 DNA, as far as it was read: TGTGCCTGGAGTCCTCTAGCGGAGGCCTCCTACGAG. It is translated as CAWSPLAEASYE. The CDR3 reads in full as CAWSPLAEASYEQYF.

For this clone: The read terminates 3 residues ahead of where the CDR3 ends, so the germline J gene completes it. The rearrangement links TRBV19 to TRBJ1-2, with D perhaps matching TRBD1 (5 bases). The CDR3 length is 13 residues. Per the germline V gene, CDR1 is LNHDA and CDR2 is SQIVND (reference sequence). CDR3 DNA, as far as it was read: TGTGCCAGTAGTATACCCTTCCAGGGTTCC. Encoded protein: CASSIPFQGS. The full CDR3 protein reads CASSIPFQGSYTF.

This clone was detected ten times or more. Read sequence stops 3 residues before the CDR3 end, and the germline J gene provides the missing end. The rearrangement joins TRBV4-2 to TRBJ2-4, with TRBD1 matching 12 bases. The CDR3 loop spans 21 amino acids. With V trimmed by 4 bases and J by 1 base, 17 bases remained unmatched. Germline V gene data show CDR1 as LGHNA and CDR2 as YNFKEQ. CDR3 residues: CASSPPSAGQGAMGAKNIQYF. The DNA read from the CDR3 is TGTGCCAGCAGCCCCCCCTCAGCGGGACAGGGGGCGATGGGGGCCAAAAACATT.

Notes on this clone: The missing CDR3 end, 3 residues past where the read stops, is filled in from the germline J gene. The genes are TRBV7-8 and TRBJ1-5; tentative D call: TRBD1 (6 bases). Germline lookup yields CDR1 SGHVS and CDR2 FQNEAQ. The CDR3 loop spans 16 amino acids. V lost 1 base and J lost 7, with 17 bases in between. Here the CDR3 reads CASSLVGQGLGQPQHF. Partial CDR3 DNA: TGTGCCAGCAGCTTAGTAGGGCAGGGGTTAGGCCAGCCC.

In this sample, this clone turned up many times. The read stops 3 residues short of the end of the CDR3; the missing end is completed from the germline J gene. The rearrangement links TRBV5-1 to TRBJ2-7; D is possibly TRBD1 (5 bases). Trimming removed 0 bases from V and 0 bases from J, with 10 bases in between. This CDR3 contains 15 residues. The V gene's germline CDR1 is SGHRS and CDR2 YFSETQ. The sequenced part of the CDR3 DNA is TGCGCCAGCAGCTTGGAGGGGCTTAACTCCTACGAG. As protein: CASSLEGLNSYE. The complete CDR3 sequence is CASSLEGLNSYEQYF.

This clone has a count of ten or more. The observed sequence ends 3 residues before the CDR3 terminus, with the missing tail filled in from the germline J gene. The chain couples TRBV19 to TRBJ2-2; a possible D gene is TRBD1 (6 bases). Trimming shortened V by 3 bases and J by 4 bases, and 21 bases separated the two germline ends. This CDR3 is 18 amino acids long. Per germline, CDR1 LNHDA and CDR2 SQIVND (reference sequence). The CDR3 DNA, read in part, is TGTGCCAGTAGTATCCAACTTCTTACAGGGTCGGGCACCGGGGAG. It codes for CASSIQLLTGSGTGE. Given in full, the CDR3 is CASSIQLLTGSGTGELFF. Supplemented by reference TRBV19 and TRBJ2-2, the full variable domain reads DGGITQSPKYLFRKEGQNVTLSCEQNLNHDAMYWYRQDPGQGLRLIYYSQIVNDFQKGDIAEGYSVSREKKESFPLTVTSAQKNPTAFYLCASSIQLLTGSGTGELFFGEGSRLTVL.